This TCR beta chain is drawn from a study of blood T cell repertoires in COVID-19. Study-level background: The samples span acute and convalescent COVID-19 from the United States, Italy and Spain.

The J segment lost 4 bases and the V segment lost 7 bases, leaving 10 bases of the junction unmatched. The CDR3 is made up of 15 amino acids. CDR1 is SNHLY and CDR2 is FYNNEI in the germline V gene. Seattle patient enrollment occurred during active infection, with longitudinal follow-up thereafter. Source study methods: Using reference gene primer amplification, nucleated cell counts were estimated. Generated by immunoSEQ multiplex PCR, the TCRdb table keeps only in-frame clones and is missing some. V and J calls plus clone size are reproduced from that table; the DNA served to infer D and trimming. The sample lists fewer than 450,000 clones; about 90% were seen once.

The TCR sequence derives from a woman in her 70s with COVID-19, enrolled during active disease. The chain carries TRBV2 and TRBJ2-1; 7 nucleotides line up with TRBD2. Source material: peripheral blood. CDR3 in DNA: TGTGCCAGCACCGCCGTGGTAGCGGGTTACAATGAGCAGTTCTTC. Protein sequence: CASTAVVAGYNEQFF.